A selection of T cell receptor beta chains follows, all from one sample in a study of shared T cell receptors in the human thymus. Here immunoSEQ multiplex PCR was the method, and the copy in TCRdb shows in-frame clones only, minus some. The table has roughly 700,000 clones, 70% to 90% seen once; the top ten hold about 0.01%. The same data also contributed to another study, on human thymus T cells.

The specimen sequenced was thymocytes. These receptors were collected from a boy younger than two with a congenital heart defect. Both conserved end residues are part of each CDR3. D genes are given only for firm matches. Expanded clones get a size class; other rows say once, few or many, or leave the size out.

j_call: TRBJ2-1; cdr3_length: 18; d_call: TRBD2; clone_size: NA; v_call: TRBV11-3; cdr3_nt: TGTGCCAGCAGCATTAGGACTCAACTAGCGGGAGTTTACAATGAGCAGTTCTTC; cdr3_aa: CASSIRTQLAGVYNEQFF
j_call: TRBJ1-5; cdr3_length: 13; d_call: NA; clone_size: NA; v_call: TRBV5-8; cdr3_nt: TGTGCCAGCTTGGCCACGCGGGGGGGGCCCCAGCATTTT; cdr3_aa: CASLATRGGPQHF
j_call: TRBJ1-5; cdr3_length: 15; d_call: NA; clone_size: NA; v_call: TRBV11-2; cdr3_nt: TGTGCCAGCAGCTTATCGAGGGAGGGCAATCAGCCCCAGCATTTT; cdr3_aa: CASSLSREGNQPQHF
j_call: TRBJ2-1; cdr3_length: 15; d_call: NA; clone_size: NA; v_call: TRBV28; cdr3_nt: TGTGCCAGCAGAAGGATCGGAGGTCGATACAATGAGCAGTTCTTC; cdr3_aa: CASRRIGGRYNEQFF
j_call: TRBJ2-1; cdr3_length: 17; d_call: TRBD2; clone_size: NA; v_call: TRBV28; cdr3_nt: TGTGCCAGCAGCACTTCCTCCGGGACTAGCGAATACAATGAGCAGTTCTTC; cdr3_aa: CASSTSSGTSEYNEQFF
j_call: TRBJ2-5; cdr3_length: 13; d_call: TRBD2; clone_size: NA; v_call: TRBV29-1; cdr3_nt: TGCAGCGTTGAGGGGGGGGAGAATGAGACCCAGTACTTC; cdr3_aa: CSVEGGENETQYF
j_call: TRBJ2-2; cdr3_length: 17; d_call: NA; clone_size: NA; v_call: TRBV12-5; cdr3_nt: TGTGCTAGTGGTCCCTCCCGAATGGAGGAATACCCCGGGGAGCTGTTTTTT; cdr3_aa: CASGPSRMEEYPGELFF
j_call: TRBJ2-1; cdr3_length: 19; d_call: TRBD2; clone_size: NA; v_call: TRBV10-1; cdr3_nt: TGCGCCAGCAGTGAGTCTAAGGGGATTAGCGGGAGCTCCTACAATGAGCAGTTCTTC; cdr3_aa: CASSESKGISGSSYNEQFF
j_call: TRBJ2-7; cdr3_length: 15; d_call: TRBD1; clone_size: once; v_call: TRBV4-3; cdr3_nt: TGCGCCAGCAGCCAGCGACCGGGACAGAGCTACGAGCAGTACTTC; cdr3_aa: CASSQRPGQSYEQYF
j_call: TRBJ2-3; cdr3_length: 13; d_call: TRBD2; clone_size: once; v_call: TRBV10-3; cdr3_nt: TGTGCCGTAAAGCGGGAGCAAACAGATACGCAGTATTTT; cdr3_aa: CAVKREQTDTQYF
j_call: TRBJ2-3; cdr3_length: 14; d_call: NA; clone_size: NA; v_call: TRBV5-1; cdr3_nt: TGCGCCAGCAGCCAAATACCTAGCGCAGATACGCAGTATTTT; cdr3_aa: CASSQIPSADTQYF
j_call: TRBJ2-7; cdr3_length: 15; d_call: TRBD1; clone_size: NA; v_call: TRBV5-6; cdr3_nt: TGTGCCAGCACCTACGGGGGACAGGGGAACTACGAGCAGTACTTC; cdr3_aa: CASTYGGQGNYEQYF
j_call: TRBJ2-2; cdr3_length: 14; d_call: TRBD1; clone_size: NA; v_call: TRBV25-1; cdr3_nt: TGTGCCAGCAGCACCGGGACAGGGATCGGGGAGCTGTTTTTT; cdr3_aa: CASSTGTGIGELFF
j_call: TRBJ2-1; cdr3_length: 15; d_call: NA; clone_size: once; v_call: TRBV9; cdr3_nt: TGTGCCAGCAGCGCCGCTCCGGACACATACAATGAGCAGTTCTTC; cdr3_aa: CASSAAPDTYNEQFF
j_call: TRBJ2-1; cdr3_length: 15; d_call: TRBD1; clone_size: once; v_call: TRBV5-6; cdr3_nt: TGTGCCAGCAGCTTGTCCAGGACAGGGGGAAATGAGCAGTTCTTC; cdr3_aa: CASSLSRTGGNEQFF
j_call: TRBJ2-5; cdr3_length: 14; d_call: TRBD1; clone_size: NA; v_call: TRBV7-9; cdr3_nt: TGTGCCAGCAGCGAGATGACAGGGCTAGAGACCCAGTACTTC; cdr3_aa: CASSEMTGLETQYF
j_call: TRBJ2-1; cdr3_length: 13; d_call: NA; clone_size: NA; v_call: TRBV7-3; cdr3_nt: TGTGCCAGCAGCCATTGGACTGGCCCGAAGCAGTTCTTC; cdr3_aa: CASSHWTGPKQFF
j_call: TRBJ1-2; cdr3_length: 16; d_call: NA; clone_size: few; v_call: TRBV5-6; cdr3_nt: TGTGCCAGCAGCTTCCCGCCGCGGAGGTCTAACTATGGCTACACCTTC; cdr3_aa: CASSFPPRRSNYGYTF
j_call: TRBJ1-4; cdr3_length: 16; d_call: TRBD1; clone_size: NA; v_call: TRBV13; cdr3_nt: TGTGCCAGCAGCTCCCGGGACAGCAGCGCTAATGAAAAACTGTTTTTT; cdr3_aa: CASSSRDSSANEKLFF
j_call: TRBJ2-2; cdr3_length: 14; d_call: NA; clone_size: few; v_call: TRBV19; cdr3_nt: TGTGCCAGTAGTATAGATCGGACTACCGGGGAGCTGTTTTTT; cdr3_aa: CASSIDRTTGELFF
j_call: TRBJ2-7; cdr3_length: 17; d_call: TRBD2; clone_size: once; v_call: TRBV4-2; cdr3_nt: TGTGCCAGCAGCCGCCCCCAAGTCCGTGGGAGGGCCCACGAGCAGTACTTC; cdr3_aa: CASSRPQVRGRAHEQYF
j_call: TRBJ1-5; cdr3_length: 14; d_call: NA; clone_size: NA; v_call: TRBV7-2; cdr3_nt: TGTGCCAGCAGCTTAGCTGGGCCCAATCAGCCCCAGCATTTT; cdr3_aa: CASSLAGPNQPQHF
j_call: TRBJ2-2; cdr3_length: 15; d_call: TRBD2; clone_size: once; v_call: TRBV27; cdr3_nt: TGTGCCAGCAGTGGGGGGGTCCGGTTCACCGGGGAGCTGTTTTTT; cdr3_aa: CASSGGVRFTGELFF
j_call: TRBJ2-7; cdr3_length: 17; d_call: TRBD2; clone_size: few; v_call: TRBV4-3; cdr3_nt: TGCGCCAGCAGCCAAAAGGGAGGACTAGCGGGGATCTACGAGCAGTACTTC; cdr3_aa: CASSQKGGLAGIYEQYF
j_call: TRBJ2-7; cdr3_length: 15; d_call: TRBD2; clone_size: NA; v_call: TRBV27; cdr3_nt: TGTGCCAGCACTTTAGCGGGAGGGGGACCTTACGAGCAGTACTTC; cdr3_aa: CASTLAGGGPYEQYF
j_call: TRBJ2-7; cdr3_length: 14; d_call: TRBD2; clone_size: NA; v_call: TRBV7-8; cdr3_nt: TGTGCCAGCAGCTTAGAAGCGGGAGGTGGCGAGCAGTACTTC; cdr3_aa: CASSLEAGGGEQYF
j_call: TRBJ1-2; cdr3_length: 17; d_call: NA; clone_size: NA; v_call: TRBV21-1; cdr3_nt: TGTGCCAGCAGCACCCCCGAGGTAACAGGCTCCTGGTATGGCTACACCTTC; cdr3_aa: CASSTPEVTGSWYGYTF
j_call: TRBJ2-7; cdr3_length: 16; d_call: NA; clone_size: NA; v_call: TRBV4-1; cdr3_nt: TGCGCCAGCAGCCAATCGGGGAACAGGGGAGGCCACGAGCAGTACTTC; cdr3_aa: CASSQSGNRGGHEQYF
j_call: TRBJ2-1; cdr3_length: 14; d_call: TRBD2; clone_size: NA; v_call: TRBV5-1; cdr3_nt: TGCGCCAGCAGCTTGGGGACTAGTTACAATGAGCAGTTCTTC; cdr3_aa: CASSLGTSYNEQFF
j_call: TRBJ2-1; cdr3_length: 15; d_call: TRBD2; clone_size: NA; v_call: TRBV6-1; cdr3_nt: TGTGCCAGCAGTCGAACCGGGACTAGATTGAATGAGCAGTTCTTC; cdr3_aa: CASSRTGTRLNEQFF
j_call: TRBJ2-1; cdr3_length: 16; d_call: TRBD2; clone_size: NA; v_call: TRBV2; cdr3_nt: TGTGCCAGCAGTGAACCCCCGGGACTAGTAGGCAATGAGCAGTTCTTC; cdr3_aa: CASSEPPGLVGNEQFF
j_call: TRBJ2-2; cdr3_length: 14; d_call: NA; clone_size: NA; v_call: TRBV10-1; cdr3_nt: TGCGCCAGCAGTGACTTCCAGGGGACCGGGGAGCTGTTTTTT; cdr3_aa: CASSDFQGTGELFF
j_call: TRBJ2-7; cdr3_length: 15; d_call: NA; clone_size: NA; v_call: TRBV27; cdr3_nt: TGTGCCAGCAGCGACACAGGGCTAACCTCCTACGAGCAGTACTTC; cdr3_aa: CASSDTGLTSYEQYF
j_call: TRBJ1-4; cdr3_length: 14; d_call: NA; clone_size: NA; v_call: TRBV5-1; cdr3_nt: TGCGCCAGCAGTCGAGGGGGAGTCAATGAAAAACTGTTTTTT; cdr3_aa: CASSRGGVNEKLFF
j_call: TRBJ1-4; cdr3_length: 14; d_call: NA; clone_size: NA; v_call: TRBV21-1; cdr3_nt: TGTGCCAGCAGCAAGGTCGGACAGGGTGAAAAACTGTTTTTT; cdr3_aa: CASSKVGQGEKLFF
j_call: TRBJ2-3; cdr3_length: 13; d_call: NA; clone_size: NA; v_call: TRBV6-1; cdr3_nt: TGTGCCAGCAGGCCAGATAGCACAGATACGCAGTATTTT; cdr3_aa: CASRPDSTDTQYF
j_call: TRBJ2-3; cdr3_length: 14; d_call: TRBD1; clone_size: NA; v_call: TRBV28; cdr3_nt: TGTGCCAGCAGTTACAGGGGGCGCAGGGATACGCAGTATTTT; cdr3_aa: CASSYRGRRDTQYF
j_call: TRBJ1-3; cdr3_length: 19; d_call: NA; clone_size: NA; v_call: TRBV4-3; cdr3_nt: TGCGCCAGCAGCCAAGAAGAGGGGACTTTCAAGAGCTCTGGAAACACCATATATTTT; cdr3_aa: CASSQEEGTFKSSGNTIYF
j_call: TRBJ1-2; cdr3_length: 19; d_call: TRBD1; clone_size: NA; v_call: TRBV27; cdr3_nt: TGTGCCAGCAGACACTTCCCCTTTGCCCCGGGACAGGGAACTAATGGCTACACCTTC; cdr3_aa: CASRHFPFAPGQGTNGYTF
j_call: TRBJ2-7; cdr3_length: 16; d_call: NA; clone_size: NA; v_call: TRBV5-8; cdr3_nt: TGTGCCAGCAGCTCGCTGGGACACTTTTCCCCGTACGAGCAGTACTTC; cdr3_aa: CASSSLGHFSPYEQYF
j_call: TRBJ2-7; cdr3_length: 15; d_call: TRBD2; clone_size: NA; v_call: TRBV4-1; cdr3_nt: TGCGCCAGCAGCCAAAGAAGCGGGAGCCCCTACGAGCAGTACTTC; cdr3_aa: CASSQRSGSPYEQYF
j_call: TRBJ2-7; cdr3_length: 23; d_call: TRBD2; clone_size: NA; v_call: TRBV28; cdr3_nt: TGTGCCAGCAGTCCCGATGGGACTAGCGGGCCCACACTGCTCCGTTTCAGACCGGACGAGCAGTACTTC; cdr3_aa: CASSPDGTSGPTLLRFRPDEQYF
j_call: TRBJ2-2; cdr3_length: 23; d_call: TRBD2; clone_size: NA; v_call: TRBV28; cdr3_nt: TGTGCCAGCAGTTTATCCTCAATGTGGGCCGTGACTAGCGGGAGTTGGAACACCGGGGAGCTGTTTTTT; cdr3_aa: CASSLSSMWAVTSGSWNTGELFF
j_call: TRBJ1-2; cdr3_length: 16; d_call: TRBD1; clone_size: NA; v_call: TRBV19; cdr3_nt: TGTGCCAGTATTCCTACGGGACAGGCACTAAACTATGGCTACACCTTC; cdr3_aa: CASIPTGQALNYGYTF
j_call: TRBJ2-2; cdr3_length: 18; d_call: TRBD2; clone_size: NA; v_call: TRBV7-2; cdr3_nt: TGTGCCAGCAGCTTAGCCCCCCTGCTAGCGGGAGTAATCGGGGAGCTGTTTTTT; cdr3_aa: CASSLAPLLAGVIGELFF
j_call: TRBJ2-7; cdr3_length: 17; d_call: TRBD2; clone_size: NA; v_call: TRBV9; cdr3_nt: TGTGCCAGCAGCGGGGCCGGATCTGGGACTAGAACCTACGAGCAGTACTTC; cdr3_aa: CASSGAGSGTRTYEQYF
j_call: TRBJ2-2; cdr3_length: 15; d_call: TRBD2; clone_size: NA; v_call: TRBV14; cdr3_nt: TGTGCCAGCAGCCAAGAACGGACTAGCGCCGGGGAGCTGTTTTTT; cdr3_aa: CASSQERTSAGELFF
j_call: TRBJ2-7; cdr3_length: 16; d_call: NA; clone_size: once; v_call: TRBV4-1; cdr3_nt: TGCGCCAGCAGCCAAGATGCAATAGCGGCGTCCTACGAGCAGTACTTC; cdr3_aa: CASSQDAIAASYEQYF
j_call: TRBJ1-2; cdr3_length: 14; d_call: TRBD1; clone_size: NA; v_call: TRBV4-3; cdr3_nt: TGCGCCAGCAGCCAAGAGGGACAGGGTGGGCGCTACACCTTC; cdr3_aa: CASSQEGQGGRYTF
j_call: TRBJ2-7; cdr3_length: 16; d_call: NA; clone_size: NA; v_call: TRBV25-1; cdr3_nt: TGTGCCAGCAGTGCCCCTTCTGCTTGGAGCTCCTACGAGCAGTACTTC; cdr3_aa: CASSAPSAWSSYEQYF
j_call: TRBJ2-3; cdr3_length: 20; d_call: NA; clone_size: NA; v_call: TRBV21-1; cdr3_nt: TGTGCCAGCAGCAAAAGGCCGGGACTAGCGGGAGTTGTGGTCACAGATACGCAGTATTTT; cdr3_aa: CASSKRPGLAGVVVTDTQYF
j_call: TRBJ1-2; cdr3_length: 13; d_call: NA; clone_size: NA; v_call: TRBV2; cdr3_nt: TGTGCCAGCAGCGATAGGACAGCGTATGGCTACACCTTC; cdr3_aa: CASSDRTAYGYTF
j_call: TRBJ2-7; cdr3_length: 14; d_call: NA; clone_size: NA; v_call: TRBV4-3; cdr3_nt: TGCGCCAGCAGCCAAGAGACAGAAACCTACGAGCAGTACTTC; cdr3_aa: CASSQETETYEQYF
j_call: TRBJ2-3; cdr3_length: 16; d_call: NA; clone_size: NA; v_call: TRBV9; cdr3_nt: TGTGCCAGCAGCCCTCTCGACATTATTCTCACAGATACGCAGTATTTT; cdr3_aa: CASSPLDIILTDTQYF